Below, 18 T cell receptor beta chains from the same sample are listed, as sequenced in a study of blood T cell repertoires in COVID-19. Repertoires were generated with immunoSEQ multiplex PCR, while TCRdb's copy carries only in-frame clones and drops some. Seen here are under 300,000 clones, 84% observed once, and the top ten hold 1.5% to 1.9%. The source material was peripheral blood. The source of these receptors is a woman aged 40 to 50 who had recovered from COVID-19.

The chain links TRBV11-2 to TRBJ2-7; 9 bases are shared with TRBD1. CDR3 length: 14 amino acids. The ends lost 2 bases at V and 3 bases at J; junction bases unmatched: 2. Germline assignment: CDR1 SGHAT and CDR2 FQNNGV. The CDR3 here is CASSLRDRVYEQYF. CDR3 bases: TGTGCCAGCAGCTTAAGGGACAGGGTCTACGAGCAGTACTTC.

This clone was seen only once. The rearrangement uses TRBV5-4 and TRBJ2-3; 12 positions agree with TRBD2. This CDR3 is built from 16 residues. CDR1 and CDR2 from the germline V gene are SGHNT and YYREEE (reference sequence). V lost 4 bases to trimming and J lost 1 base; unmatched junction nucleotides: 4. Here the CDR3 reads CASSGRTSGGTDTQYF. The DNA for the CDR3 is TGTGCCAGCAGCGGCCGGACTAGCGGGGGCACAGATACGCAGTATTTT.

This chain links TRBV7-9 with TRBJ2-2, with 8 bases that match TRBD1. V lost 4 bases and J lost 3; bases outside the gene matches: 4. The CDR3 is made up of 15 amino acids. Germline loops: CDR1 SEHNR, CDR2 FQNEAQ (reference sequence). The CDR3 spells CASSSRGRDTGELFF. The CDR3 DNA reads as TGTGCCAGCAGCTCCAGGGGGCGAGACACCGGGGAGCTGTTTTTT.

This chain connects TRBV2 to TRBJ2-1; D gene unclear. The germline CDR1 and CDR2 sequences are SNHLY and FYNNEI. CDR3 length: 14 residues. The ends were cut back, 4 bases at V and 9 bases at J, with 16 bases in the middle. Here the CDR3 reads CASSGSTLNSEQFF. In nucleotides, the CDR3 is TGTGCCAGCAGTGGTAGCACACTCAACTCTGAGCAGTTCTTC.

Here the CDR3 reads CATSTRLAGGYTQYF. The CDR3 nucleotides are TGTGCCACCAGCACCAGACTAGCGGGGGGATATACGCAGTATTTT. The V call is TRBV15, the J call TRBJ2-3, with TRBD2 identical over 13 bases. This CDR3 contains 15 residues. Trimming took 4 bases from V and 7 from J; bases not matched to a gene: 5. The germline gives CDR1 LNHNV, CDR2 YYDKDF (reference sequence).

V usage is TRBV18 and J usage is TRBJ2-1; D is perhaps TRBD2 (6 bases). Germline-derived CDR1 and CDR2 are KGHSH and LQKENI. This CDR3 spans 16 amino acids. The V end was cut by 2 bases, the J end by 6 bases, with 17 bases between. The CDR3 DNA reads as TGTGCCAGCTCACCATCGGAGGGACTCGGGCCCAATGAGCAGTTCTTC. Translated, it gives CASSPSEGLGPNEQFF. Full variable domain (remainder filled in from reference TRBV18 and TRBJ2-1): NAGVMQNPRHLVRRRGQEARLRCSPMKGHSHVYWYRQLPEEGLKFMVYLQKENIIDESGMPKERFSAEFPKEGPSILRIQQVVRGDSAAYFCASSPSEGLGPNEQFFGPGTRLTVL.

The rearrangement links TRBV7-9 to TRBJ1-2; TRBD1 aligns across 7 bases. Germline CDR1 SEHNR, CDR2 FQNEAQ (reference sequence). The CDR3 sequence is 14 residues long. Trimming at V came to 5 bases and at J to 4 bases, leaving 7 bases not matched to a gene. The CDR3 region has the DNA TGTGCCAGCAGCCTGACAGGGCCGACCTATGGCTACACCTTC. Amino acid sequence: CASSLTGPTYGYTF.

The CDR3 is CASSSPKQDRSGNTIYF. The CDR3 DNA reads TGTGCCAGCAGCAGCCCTAAACAGGACCGCTCTGGAAACACCATATATTTT. J is TRBJ1-3 and V is TRBV9, with D possibly being TRBD1 (5 bases). This CDR3 region has 17 residues. Germline CDR1 reads SGDLS; CDR2 reads YYNGEE. Trimming cost V 4 bases and J 0 bases, with 17 bases left between them.

V is TRBV6-5 and J is TRBJ2-5, with 9 bases fitting TRBD1. Per the germline V gene, CDR1 is MNHEY and CDR2 is SVGAGI. This CDR3 spans 14 amino acids. Unmatched junction bases numbered 6, after V lost 5 bases and J lost 5 bases. This CDR3 is CASSPGQGYETQYF. As DNA, the CDR3 is TGTGCCAGCAGTCCAGGACAGGGGTACGAGACCCAGTACTTC.

In its sample, this clone was seen a few times. This sequence joins TRBV2 and TRBJ2-6; TRBD2 is a possible D gene (6 bases). Trimming left V 4 bases short and J 3 bases short, with 13 bases between. Germline-derived CDR1 and CDR2 are SNHLY and FYNNEI. The length of the CDR3 is 16 residues. The CDR3 here is CASSVVWGGGANVLTF. The CDR3 region has the DNA TGTGCCAGCAGTGTAGTGTGGGGAGGTGGGGCCAACGTCCTGACTTTC.

The V gene is TRBV28, the J gene TRBJ1-1; a possible D gene is TRBD1 (6 bases). Trimming pared 5 bases from V and 1 base from J, leaving 11 bases between. The CDR3 has 14 residues. The V gene's germline CDR1 is MDHEN and CDR2 SYDVKM. CDR3 sequence: CASSPSDRNTEAFF. CDR3 coding DNA: TGTGCCAGCAGTCCTTCGGACAGGAACACTGAAGCTTTCTTT. Combining the CDR3 with reference TRBV28 and TRBJ1-1 gives the whole variable domain DVKVTQSSRYLVKRTGEKVFLECVQDMDHENMFWYRQDPGLGLRLIYFSYDVKMKEKGDIPEGYSVSREKKERFSLILESASTNQTSMYLCASSPSDRNTEAFFGQGTRLTVV.

CDR3: CASSPTLDRSSYNEQFF. CDR3 nucleotides: TGTGCCAGCAGCCCGACGCTGGACAGAAGCTCCTACAATGAGCAGTTCTTC. This chain joins TRBV2 and TRBJ2-1; a weak D match, TRBD1 (6 bases). The CDR3 runs 17 residues. Per the germline V gene, CDR1 is SNHLY and CDR2 is FYNNEI. The V end was cut by 6 bases, the J end by 0 bases, with 18 bases between.

The chain uses TRBV9 and TRBJ2-1; 10 bases match TRBD2. The germline gives CDR1 SGDLS, CDR2 YYNGEE. Losses at the gene ends were 0 bases for V and 8 bases for J; bases not matched to a gene: 8. The CDR3 has 16 residues. The CDR3 loop is CASSVVQLAGLDEQFF. In nucleotides, the CDR3 is TGTGCCAGCAGCGTAGTGCAACTAGCGGGGTTAGATGAGCAGTTCTTC.

The chain links TRBV6-5 to TRBJ1-6; 9 bases fit TRBD1. This CDR3 region has 13 residues. V dropped 6 bases and J dropped 14; count of bases not matched to a gene: 8. The germline CDR1 and CDR2 sequences are MNHEY and SVGAGI. This chain's CDR3 is CASRDTGGSSLHF. The CDR3 DNA reads TGTGCCAGCAGAGATACAGGGGGCTCATCCCTCCACTTT.

The rearrangement joins TRBV28 to TRBJ1-5; 9 bases align to TRBD1. V shed 3 bases and J 6 bases; nucleotides not matched to a gene: 0. This CDR3 is built from 13 residues. Germline CDR1 and CDR2: MDHEN and SYDVKM. This chain's CDR3 is CASSLDRGQPQHF. CDR3 nucleotides: TGTGCCAGCAGTTTGGACAGGGGTCAGCCCCAGCATTTT.

CDR3 sequence: CASSLDFQGEYEQYF. The CDR3 DNA reads as TGTGCCAGCAGTTTAGACTTCCAGGGGGAATACGAGCAGTACTTC. V and J are TRBV28 and TRBJ2-7; 7 bases map to TRBD1. Losses at the gene ends were 2 bases for V and 4 bases for J; bases not matched to a gene: 8. In germline, CDR1 is MDHEN, CDR2 SYDVKM. The CDR3 totals 15 residues.

This clone was found once. This chain joins TRBV29-1 and TRBJ2-7; D is perhaps TRBD1 (5 bases). CDR3 size: 11 residues. The germline V gene has CDR1 SQVTM and CDR2 ANQGSEA. CDR3 amino acids: CGAQAPYEQYF. DNA of the CDR3: TGCGGGGCACAGGCCCCCTACGAGCAGTACTTC.

This clone is a singleton in its sample. The rearrangement links TRBV9 to TRBJ2-2; perhaps TRBD2 as D (5 bases). CDR1 is SGDLS and CDR2 is YYNGEE in the germline V gene. This CDR3 region has 14 residues. V was trimmed by 0 bases and J by 6 bases, leaving 9 bases between them. DNA for the CDR3: TGTGCCAGCAGCGTAGGGGCCGGGGCCGGGGAGCTGTTTTTT. Its protein product is CASSVGAGAGELFF.